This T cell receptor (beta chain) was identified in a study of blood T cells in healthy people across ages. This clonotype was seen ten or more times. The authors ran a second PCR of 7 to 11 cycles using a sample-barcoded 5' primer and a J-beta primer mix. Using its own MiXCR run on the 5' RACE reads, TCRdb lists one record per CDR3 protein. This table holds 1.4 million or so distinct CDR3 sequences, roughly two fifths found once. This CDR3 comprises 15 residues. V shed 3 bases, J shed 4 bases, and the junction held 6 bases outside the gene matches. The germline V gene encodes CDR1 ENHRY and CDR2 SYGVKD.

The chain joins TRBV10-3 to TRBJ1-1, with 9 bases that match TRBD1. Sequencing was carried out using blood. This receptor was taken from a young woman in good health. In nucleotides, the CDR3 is TGTGCCATCAGTGATCCGGGACAGGGTCGCACTGAAGCTTTCTTT. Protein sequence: CAISDPGQGRTEAFF.